The 27 T cell receptor beta chains below come from one sample, sequenced in a study of T cell clonotyping in hematopoietic cell transplantation. Data came from immunoSEQ multiplex PCR; TCRdb stores just in-frame clones and leaves some out. The sample lists 7,000 to 8,500 clones; about 96% were seen once. The starting material was PBMCs, obtained 30 days after allogeneic stem cell transplant. These receptors were collected from a male patient aged 35-50 years who had an allogeneic stem cell transplant from a related donor, so the T cells may come from the graft donor. Some clones in this sample may be carry-over from other donors' samples.

V usage is TRBV9 and J usage is TRBJ1-1; 8 bases match TRBD1. The germline gives CDR1 SGDLS, CDR2 YYNGEE. Germline trimming cut 6 bases from V and 5 bases from J; bases unmatched to any gene: 12. The CDR3 length is 15 residues. CDR3 sequence reads: CASTPFGQGDTEAFF. DNA for the CDR3: TGTGCCAGCACCCCTTTTGGACAGGGAGATACTGAAGCTTTCTTT.

In the case of this clone: Mismatch with germline at one junction end may stem from a read error. The chain couples TRBV6-4 to TRBJ1-1; TRBD1 matches at 10 bases. CDR1 is MRHNA, CDR2 SNTAGT, per germline. The CDR3 covers 12 residues. The CDR3 nucleotides read TGTGCCAGCACCGCCGGACAGGGGGAAGTTTTCTTT. Protein sequence: CASTAGQGEVFF.

The chain joins TRBV19 to TRBJ1-1; 7 bases match TRBD1. CDR1 and CDR2 (germline): LNHDA, SQIVND (reference sequence). The CDR3 contains 16 residues. With V trimmed by 5 bases and J by 0 bases, 9 bases remained unmatched. CDR3 loop: CASSRDRVSMNTEAFF. As DNA, the CDR3 is TGTGCCAGTAGTCGAGACAGGGTGAGTATGAACACTGAAGCTTTCTTT.

The V gene is TRBV12-5, the J gene TRBJ2-3, with 9 bases matching TRBD1. After removal of 4 bases from V and 2 bases from J, the junction contained 4 bases not matched to a gene. Germline lookup yields CDR1 LGHNT and CDR2 FRNRAP. The CDR3 length is 15 residues. CDR3 sequence reads: CASGWGTGSTDTQYF. The CDR3 nucleotides are TGTGCTAGTGGTTGGGGGACAGGGTCCACAGATACGCAGTATTTT.

This rearrangement joins TRBV5-8 to TRBJ2-4; D unresolved. Per the germline V gene, CDR1 is SGHTS and CDR2 is YDEGEE. The V end lost 0 bases, the J end lost 1 base, and 5 bases lay between the germline ends. This CDR3 comprises 14 residues. The CDR3 DNA is TGTGCCAGCAGCTTGGGGGGTGCCAAAAACATTCAGTACTTC. This encodes CASSLGGAKNIQYF.

The chain recombines TRBV10-3 with TRBJ2-5, with 9 bases lining up with TRBD2. Germline assignment: CDR1 ENHRY and CDR2 SYGVKD. The J segment lost 5 bases and the V segment lost 7 bases, leaving 5 bases of the junction unmatched. The CDR3 runs 13 residues. CDR3 residues: CAIKPSGVETQYF. DNA of the CDR3: TGTGCCATCAAGCCTAGCGGGGTGGAGACCCAGTACTTC.

This chain joins TRBV7-9 and TRBJ1-6, with D tentatively TRBD1 (5 bases). This CDR3 has 14 amino acids. With 5 bases removed from V and 6 bases from J, the gap between germline ends came to 11 bases. Germline-derived CDR1 and CDR2 are SEHNR and FQNEAQ (reference sequence). DNA of the CDR3: TGTGCCAGCAGCCCTGACAGTGGTAATTCACCCCTCCACTTT. It specifies CASSPDSGNSPLHF. Full variable domain (remainder filled in from reference TRBV7-9 and TRBJ1-6): DTGVSQNPRHKITKRGQNVTFRCDPISEHNRLYWYRQTLGQGPEFLTYFQNEAQLEKSRLLSDRFSAERPKGSFSTLEIQRTEQGDSAMYLCASSPDSGNSPLHFGNGTRLTVT.

The rearrangement links TRBV29-1 to TRBJ2-3; no clear D gene. The V gene lost 4 bases and the J gene lost 2 bases, with 10 bases spanning the gap. The CDR3 is 13 amino acids. Looked up from germline, CDR1 is SQVTM and CDR2 is ANQGSEA. Here the CDR3 reads CSVAGQNTDTQYF. The CDR3 DNA follows: TGCAGCGTTGCCGGCCAGAACACAGATACGCAGTATTTT.

This chain connects TRBV27 to TRBJ2-3; D remains ambiguous. V was cut by 9 bases and J by 2 bases, with 15 bases left in between. The CDR3 consists of 14 residues. Germline V gene sequence: CDR1 MNHEY, CDR2 SMNVEV (reference sequence). CDR3 sequence: CARGPGPLTDTQYF. The CDR3, as DNA: TGTGCCAGGGGCCCGGGCCCTCTCACAGATACGCAGTATTTT.

This chain uses TRBV7-8 with TRBJ2-1; TRBD1 matches 8 bases. Losses at the gene ends were 3 bases for V and 12 bases for J; bases not matched to a gene: 13. Germline V CDR1 and CDR2: SGHVS, FQNEAQ. CDR3 size: 15 residues. CDR3 region: CASSLGLSGGAGQFF. The DNA of the CDR3 is TGTGCCAGCAGCTTGGGGCTCTCAGGGGGCGCAGGGCAGTTCTTC.

This chain connects TRBV2 to TRBJ2-7, with a weak D call TRBD1 (6 bases). V shed 5 bases and J shed 11 bases, with 19 bases lying between them. CDR3 size: 13 residues. Per germline, CDR1 SNHLY and CDR2 FYNNEI. The CDR3 is CASSQEFRDTKYF. In DNA form, the CDR3 reads TGTGCCAGCAGTCAGGAGTTCCGGGACACTAAGTACTTC.

The CDR3, as DNA: TGTGCCAGCAGCTTGGGCAGCACGGTCTATGGCTACACCTTC. As protein: CASSLGSTVYGYTF. This chain links TRBV5-6 with TRBJ1-2; D is unclear. Germline V gene sequence: CDR1 SGHDT, CDR2 YYEEEE. The CDR3 runs to 14 residues. The V and J ends lost 0 bases and 4 bases respectively, with 10 bases between them.

This chain joins TRBV5-1 and TRBJ2-2; no firm D call. The germline V gene has CDR1 SGHRS and CDR2 YFSETQ. V lost 3 bases and J lost 5, with 5 bases in between. The CDR3 has 12 amino acids. DNA of the CDR3: TGCGCCAGCAGCTCCCTAACCGGGGAGCTGTTTTTT. It codes for CASSSLTGELFF.

This sequence joins TRBV4-1 and TRBJ2-1; D gene uncertain. The CDR3 is 14 amino acids. The germline gives CDR1 MGHRA, CDR2 YSYEKL. Trimming left V 1 base short and J 5 bases short, with 9 bases between. This CDR3 reads CASSQVALDNEQFF. The CDR3 bases are TGCGCCAGCAGCCAAGTGGCCCTGGACAATGAGCAGTTCTTC.

The chain recombines TRBV9 with TRBJ1-2; TRBD1 agrees at 11 bases. In germline, CDR1 is SGDLS, CDR2 YYNGEE. The CDR3 consists of 14 residues. The V and J ends lost 7 bases and 5 bases, in that order; junction bases with no gene match: 7. As DNA, the CDR3 is TGTGCCAGCGGGGGGACAGGGGGTGGGTATGGCTACACCTTC. Encoded protein: CASGGTGGGYGYTF.

The chain combines TRBV28 with TRBJ1-2, with D unresolved. The V end was cut by 7 bases, the J end by 0 bases, with 18 bases between. Germline-derived CDR1 and CDR2 are MDHEN and SYDVKM. The length of the CDR3 is 16 residues. The CDR3 nucleotides are TGTGCCAGCAAAGGAAACATATACTCCCCTAACTATGGCTACACCTTC. Its translation is CASKGNIYSPNYGYTF.

The chain carries TRBV11-2 and TRBJ2-7; 11 bases match TRBD2. The CDR3 totals 14 residues. V trimming: 5 bases; J trimming: 1 base; junction bases outside the gene matches: 1. Per the germline V gene, CDR1 is SGHAT and CDR2 is FQNNGV. CDR3 sequence (DNA): TGTGCCAGCAGCCTAGCGGGGGGTTCCTACGAGCAGTACTTC. Protein product: CASSLAGGSYEQYF.

This chain links TRBV7-9 with TRBJ1-4, with TRBD1 matching over 8 bases. After removal of 6 bases from V and 6 bases from J, the junction contained 6 bases not matched to a gene. The CDR3 has 14 amino acids. Germline V lookup: CDR1 SEHNR, CDR2 FQNEAQ (reference sequence). The CDR3 loop reads CASRYTGGDEKLFF. CDR3 nucleotide sequence: TGTGCCAGCAGATATACAGGGGGTGATGAAAAACTGTTTTTT.

The CDR3 loop is CASSSAGTGLNQPQHF. CDR3 sequence (DNA): TGTGCCAGCAGCAGCGCCGGGACAGGTCTTAATCAGCCCCAGCATTTT. The chain joins TRBV5-6 to TRBJ1-5, with 8 bases that match TRBD1. Germline V gives CDR1 SGHDT, CDR2 YYEEEE. The CDR3 length is 16 residues. J gave up 4 bases and V 4 bases, and 10 bases lay outside the gene matches.

This clone appeared a single time. The chain links TRBV11-3 to TRBJ2-3; D ambiguous. V lost 3 bases and J 0 bases, leaving 7 bases between the germline ends. This CDR3 has 14 amino acids. The germline CDR1 and CDR2 sequences are SGHNT and YENEEA. The CDR3 is CASSFKRSTDTQYF. The DNA of the CDR3 is TGTGCCAGCAGCTTCAAGAGAAGCACAGATACGCAGTATTTT.

V gene TRBV29-1 combines with J gene TRBJ2-7; 9 positions match TRBD1. CDR3 length: 14 residues. Germline trimming cut 2 bases from V and 4 bases from J; bases unmatched to any gene: 6. Germline CDR1 and CDR2: SQVTM and ANQGSEA. The CDR3 DNA is TGCAGCGTTGAACGGACAGGGGCGGGGTACGAGCAGTACTTC. This translates into CSVERTGAGYEQYF.

The chain carries TRBV6-6 and TRBJ2-3; tentatively, D is TRBD2 (5 bases). Trimming shortened V by 6 bases and J by 6 bases, and 22 bases separated the two germline ends. Germline CDR1 and CDR2: MNHNY and SVGAGI (reference sequence). The CDR3 runs to 16 residues. The CDR3 sequence: CASSPWRFSTPDTQYF. Here the CDR3 DNA reads TGTGCCAGCAGCCCATGGAGGTTTAGCACTCCCGATACGCAGTATTTT.

V and J are TRBV7-2 and TRBJ2-7; no firm D call. Germline values: CDR1 SGHTA, CDR2 FQGNSA. With 3 bases removed from V and 3 bases from J, the gap between germline ends came to 15 bases. There are 15 residues in the CDR3. The CDR3 loop is CASSFNFGGNYEQYF. CDR3 coding DNA: TGTGCCAGCAGCTTTAATTTTGGCGGTAACTACGAGCAGTACTTC.

The rearrangement joins TRBV28 to TRBJ1-1; D gene uncertain. V shed 6 bases and J shed 1 base, with 9 bases lying between them. Per the germline V gene, CDR1 is MDHEN and CDR2 is SYDVKM. The CDR3 has 13 amino acids. The CDR3: CASSLPQNTEAFF. The DNA for the CDR3 is TGTGCCAGCAGCCTCCCGCAGAACACTGAAGCTTTCTTT.

The rearrangement links TRBV4-2 to TRBJ1-2; D is uncertain. Germline values: CDR1 LGHNA, CDR2 YNFKEQ. The CDR3 runs to 15 residues. V lost 0 bases and J lost 11, with 19 bases in between. CDR3 sequence reads: CASSQEGGNDKRYTF. Here the CDR3 DNA reads TGTGCCAGCAGCCAAGAGGGAGGAAACGATAAACGGTACACCTTC.

The gene calls are TRBV7-3 and TRBJ1-6; D possibly corresponds to TRBD1 (5 bases). The CDR3 is 15 amino acids. V gave up 1 base and J gave up 7 bases, with 11 bases separating them. Germline V gene sequence: CDR1 SGHTA, CDR2 FQGTGA. The CDR3 loop is CASSLIGTGNSPLHF. CDR3 DNA sequence: TGTGCCAGCAGCTTAATCGGGACGGGGAATTCACCCCTCCACTTT.

The V gene is TRBV7-6, the J gene TRBJ2-6; no reliable D call. Germline loops: CDR1 SGHVS, CDR2 FNYEAQ. The V end lost 2 bases, the J end lost 1 base, and 6 bases lay between the germline ends. The CDR3 is made up of 15 amino acids. In DNA, the CDR3 is TGTGCCAGCAGCTTAAGCCCGTCTGGGGCCAACGTCCTGACTTTC. This translates into CASSLSPSGANVLTF.